This record concerns one T cell receptor (beta chain) sequence. Its antigen is unidentified. In the study's own analysis: Filtering was not the same, since immunoSEQ gave junction-only sequences without quality scores. Sequencing was performed with immunoSEQ multiplex PCR; in TCRdb, only in-frame clones are kept and a portion is missing. V and J calls and clone size follow that table, whereas D and trimming were derived from the DNA. The data show fewer than 1.4 million clones, approximately 78% seen once. The data were obtained in a study of shared clonotypes between healthy human individuals. Points from the study as a whole: Only blood was sampled; tissue repertoires likely differ. Generally, estimated richness proved larger in naive subsets than it did in memory subsets.

Germline loops: CDR1 SGHTA, CDR2 FQGNSA. This CDR3 contains 15 residues. V was trimmed by 0 bases and J by 0 bases, leaving 8 bases between them. The source of this sequence is a man aged 18 to 29 in good health. Some clones in this sample may be carry-over from other donors' samples. The sequenced sample was memory CD4+ T cells from PBMCs. The subset denotes: CD45RA-negative fraction. This chain uses TRBV7-2 with TRBJ1-2, with unresolved D. The DNA for the CDR3 is TGTGCCAGCAGCTTAGCCGCAGGCGCTAACTATGGCTACACCTTC. This sequence encodes CASSLAAGANYGYTF.